This TCR beta chain came from a study of T cell responses to AZD1222 COVID-19 vaccine. Overall study results and limits: At study baseline, merely roughly 6 AZD1222 recipients were seropositive. Unmutated regions of variants are reportedly targeted by nearly half of spike-specific TCRs. The donors showed a predominance of white British ancestry and of females, with possible underestimation of clonal diversity.

CDR3 size: 17 residues. Germline V gene lookup returns CDR1 SGHAT and CDR2 FQNNGV. V dropped 3 bases and J dropped 7; count of bases not matched to a gene: 14. About this clone: Its specificity is not known.

Assay used: immunoSEQ multiplex PCR; TCRdb lists only in-frame clones, some missing. The sample holds 150,000 to 200,000 clones, 75% to 90% seen once. The sequence was obtained from an adult who received the MenACWY meningococcal vaccine as a control. Sequenced material: peripheral blood, taken 28 days after the second dose of the MenACWY control vaccine. The chain uses TRBV11-2 and TRBJ2-1, with 8 bases lining up with TRBD1. CDR3 sequence reads: CASSFGLGTGGWNEQFF. CDR3 bases: TGTGCCAGCAGCTTTGGCCTAGGTACAGGGGGTTGGAATGAGCAGTTCTTC.